One and the same sample provided the 31 T cell receptor beta chains below, sequenced in a study of shared clonotypes between healthy human individuals. Using immunoSEQ multiplex PCR, the repertoire was profiled, and TCRdb retains in-frame clones only, with some absent. The repertoire consists of 2.3 million or so clones, with approximately 95% occurring once and the leading ten covering 0.3% to 0.4%. The sample comprised naive CD4+ T cells from PBMCs. Subset specified: CD45RA+ positively selected. The source is a man aged 18 to 35 in good health. Some clones in this sample may be carry-over from other donors' samples.

Details on this clone: The same CDR3 is also encoded by other DNA sequences in this sample. The V call is TRBV7-9, the J call TRBJ2-6; D is ambiguous. Germline CDR1 reads SEHNR; CDR2 reads FQNEAQ (reference sequence). This CDR3 comprises 13 residues. V was pared by 5 bases and J by 1 base, with 3 bases between. CDR3 in amino acids: CASSGSGANVLTF. In nucleotides, the CDR3 is TGTGCCAGCAGCGGTTCTGGGGCCAACGTCCTGACTTTC. Combining the CDR3 with reference TRBV7-9 and TRBJ2-6 gives the whole variable domain DTGVSQNPRHKITKRGQNVTFRCDPISEHNRLYWYRQTLGQGPEFLTYFQNEAQLEKSRLLSDRFSAERPKGSFSTLEIQRTEQGDSAMYLCASSGSGANVLTFGAGSRLTVL.

J is TRBJ2-6 and V is TRBV5-1; D uncertain. The CDR3 extends over 14 amino acids. Trimming took off 4 bases at V and 0 bases at J, with 5 bases between the two ends. Per germline, CDR1 SGHRS and CDR2 YFSETQ. The DNA for the CDR3 is TGCGCCAGCAGCCCTTACTCTGGGGCCAACGTCCTGACTTTC. Protein: CASSPYSGANVLTF.

The chain carries TRBV5-1 and TRBJ2-1; 7 bases map to TRBD1. J gave up 8 bases and V 5 bases, and 7 bases lay outside the gene matches. Germline V gives CDR1 SGHRS, CDR2 YFSETQ. The CDR3 has 13 residues. In DNA form, the CDR3 reads TGCGCCAGCAGAAGTAGGGGGCAGGATGAGCAGTTCTTC. This sequence encodes CASRSRGQDEQFF.

The rearrangement uses TRBV28 and TRBJ1-3; D gene unclear. V dropped 6 bases and J dropped 5 bases, with 14 bases sitting between them. CDR3 length equals 14 residues. The germline V gene encodes CDR1 MDHEN and CDR2 SYDVKM. The chain's CDR3 is CASSPGWLRNTIYF. The CDR3 DNA is TGTGCCAGCAGCCCGGGGTGGCTGAGAAACACCATATATTTT.

The rearrangement uses TRBV7-9 and TRBJ1-2; perhaps TRBD1 as D (6 bases). Trimming shortened V by 5 bases and J by 5 bases, and 15 bases separated the two germline ends. This CDR3 is 14 amino acids long. Looked up from germline, CDR1 is SEHNR and CDR2 is FQNEAQ (reference sequence). This CDR3 is CASSAGEGGYGYTF. DNA of the CDR3: TGTGCCAGCAGCGCAGGGGAAGGGGGATATGGCTACACCTTC.

V and J are TRBV6-6 and TRBJ2-7; D could derive from TRBD1 or TRBD2 (6 bases each). V dropped 5 bases and J dropped 7 bases, with 21 bases sitting between them. Germline V CDR1 and CDR2: MNHNY, SVGAGI (reference sequence). The CDR3 spans 15 residues. This CDR3 reads CASSPGGARAWEQYF. The CDR3 bases are TGTGCCAGCAGTCCCGGGGGCGCACGTGCGTGGGAGCAGTACTTC.

This chain links TRBV19 with TRBJ1-1; 7 positions match TRBD1. V dropped 6 bases and J dropped 0; count of bases not matched to a gene: 4. This CDR3 is 14 amino acids long. The germline gives CDR1 LNHDA, CDR2 SQIVND (reference sequence). The CDR3 region has the DNA TGTGCCAGTAGCGTCGACAGGGTGAACACTGAAGCTTTCTTT. It translates to CASSVDRVNTEAFF.

Concerning this clone: The same CDR3 also results from other DNA sequences found in this sample. The chain recombines TRBV5-1 with TRBJ2-1; 8 nucleotides agree with TRBD1. Germline CDR1 and CDR2: SGHRS and YFSETQ. The CDR3 has 16 residues. Trimming cost V 0 bases and J 2 bases; bases outside gene matches: 4. CDR3: CASSLAAGGTYNEQFF. Here the CDR3 DNA reads TGCGCCAGCAGCTTGGCGGCAGGGGGCACCTACAATGAGCAGTTCTTC.

V and J are TRBV5-4 and TRBJ2-5; a weak D match, TRBD2 (5 bases). The V gene's germline CDR1 is SGHNT and CDR2 YYREEE (reference sequence). Between the trimmed V and J ends, which lost 1 base and 5 bases, there was a span of 9 bases. The CDR3 extends over 13 amino acids. CDR3 DNA sequence: TGTGCCAGCAGCTTGTCACCGGGGGAGACCCAGTACTTC. Its protein is CASSLSPGETQYF. Together with reference TRBV5-4 and TRBJ2-5, the CDR3 gives the full variable domain: ETGVTQSPTHLIKTRGQQVTLRCSSQSGHNTVSWYQQALGQGPQFIFQYYREEENGRGNFPPRFSGLQFPNYSSELNVNALELDDSALYLCASSLSPGETQYFGPGTRLLVL.

Only one count was recorded for this clone. The chain is built from TRBV29-1 and TRBJ2-3; D may be TRBD1 or TRBD2 (5 bases each). The CDR3 is made up of 14 amino acids. Germline-derived CDR1 and CDR2 are SQVTM and ANQGSEA. With 6 bases removed from V and 3 bases from J, the gap between germline ends came to 16 bases. The CDR3: CSVTRGSGTDTQYF. The CDR3 DNA follows: TGCAGCGTAACTAGGGGCTCCGGGACAGATACGCAGTATTTT.

This chain links TRBV28 with TRBJ1-1; D is undetermined. The germline V gene encodes CDR1 MDHEN and CDR2 SYDVKM. Trimming took off 3 bases at V and 0 bases at J, with 14 bases between the two ends. The CDR3 consists of 16 residues. CDR3 sequence (DNA): TGTGCCAGCAGTTTGAGGACGGTGGGCATGAACACTGAAGCTTTCTTT. It translates to CASSLRTVGMNTEAFF.

The genes are TRBV11-2 and TRBJ1-3, with 7 bases lining up with TRBD1. The CDR3 totals 15 residues. J lost 4 bases, V lost 4 bases, and 7 bases had no gene match. Germline-derived CDR1 and CDR2 are SGHAT and FQNNGV. CDR3 region: CASSSLQGKGNTIYF. DNA of the CDR3: TGTGCCAGCAGCTCACTACAGGGGAAAGGAAACACCATATATTTT.

The count of this clone is one. The chain links TRBV29-1 to TRBJ1-4, with a weak D call TRBD1 (6 bases). This CDR3 has 14 amino acids. Germline-derived CDR1 and CDR2 are SQVTM and ANQGSEA. V lost 5 bases, J lost 5 bases, and 15 bases lay in between. CDR3 sequence (DNA): TGCAGCGTTACAGGGAGGCAAGGGAATGAAAAACTGTTTTTT. The encoded protein is CSVTGRQGNEKLFF.

The chain employs TRBV7-9 and TRBJ2-6, with 8 bases identical to TRBD1. The CDR3 has 16 amino acids. The germline V gene encodes CDR1 SEHNR and CDR2 FQNEAQ (reference sequence). The V segment lost 1 base and the J segment 2 bases; nucleotides outside the gene matches: 1. In nucleotides, the CDR3 is TGTGCCAGCAGCTTAGACAGGGGGGCTGGGGCCAACGTCCTGACTTTC. Translation gives CASSLDRGAGANVLTF.

The count of this clone is one. V is TRBV5-4 and J is TRBJ2-3; tentatively, D is TRBD1 or TRBD2 (8 bases each). V was shortened by 4 bases and J by 2 bases, with 17 bases between the two germline ends. The CDR3 has 16 residues. The germline V gene encodes CDR1 SGHNT and CDR2 YYREEE (reference sequence). CDR3 protein: CASSPGGTGYTDTQYF. The CDR3 nucleotides read TGTGCCAGCAGCCCGGGAGGGACAGGATACACAGATACGCAGTATTTT.

The chain combines TRBV18 with TRBJ1-1; D might be TRBD1 (5 bases). This CDR3 comprises 14 residues. Germline V lookup: CDR1 KGHSH, CDR2 LQKENI. V shed 5 bases and J shed 1 base, with 11 bases lying between them. The CDR3 DNA is TGTGCCAGCTCATCGGGACTGTGGAACACTGAAGCTTTCTTT. As protein: CASSSGLWNTEAFF.

A single count supports this clone. This chain links TRBV6-5 with TRBJ2-7, with TRBD2 matching 7 bases. V shed 9 bases, J shed 0 bases, and the junction held 8 bases outside the gene matches. Germline V gene data show CDR1 as MNHEY and CDR2 as SVGAGI. The CDR3 runs to 14 residues. This CDR3 is CASASSGPSYEQYF. CDR3 coding DNA: TGTGCCAGTGCATCTAGCGGACCCTCCTACGAGCAGTACTTC.

This clone was seen once. The rearrangement uses TRBV7-9 and TRBJ1-3, with a tentative D call TRBD1 (5 bases). V lost 6 bases to trimming and J lost 0 bases, with 18 bases between them. Germline V lookup: CDR1 SEHNR, CDR2 FQNEAQ (reference sequence). The CDR3 runs to 17 residues. In nucleotides, the CDR3 is TGTGCCAGCAGGCAAACGTCGGGACGCAACTCTGGAAACACCATATATTTT. It specifies CASRQTSGRNSGNTIYF. The full variable domain, its missing parts supplied by reference TRBV7-9 and TRBJ1-3, is DTGVSQNPRHKITKRGQNVTFRCDPISEHNRLYWYRQTLGQGPEFLTYFQNEAQLEKSRLLSDRFSAERPKGSFSTLEIQRTEQGDSAMYLCASRQTSGRNSGNTIYFGEGSWLTVV.

CDR3 nucleotides: TGCGCCAGCAGCCAGGCGACTAGCGGGAGGGTTTTCGGGGAGCTGTTTTTT. It translates to CASSQATSGRVFGELFF. The chain carries TRBV4-1 and TRBJ2-2; TRBD2 aligns across 14 bases. V was pared by 3 bases and J by 7 bases, with 7 bases of the junction left unmatched. CDR1 and CDR2 from the germline V gene are MGHRA and YSYEKL. The CDR3 covers 17 residues.

The chain carries TRBV2 and TRBJ1-5; a weak D match, TRBD1 (5 bases). CDR3 length: 16 residues. The V and J ends lost 2 bases and 1 base respectively, with 12 bases between them. The germline gives CDR1 SNHLY, CDR2 FYNNEI. This CDR3 is CASSEFRGTSNQPQHF. The CDR3 DNA is TGTGCCAGCAGTGAATTCCGCGGGACCAGCAATCAGCCCCAGCATTTT.

The V gene is TRBV19, the J gene TRBJ2-1; no reliable D call. Germline V gives CDR1 LNHDA, CDR2 SQIVND (reference sequence). The CDR3 runs 15 residues. V was cut by 3 bases and J by 4 bases, with 13 bases left in between. CDR3 sequence reads: CASSISFWGYNEQFF. CDR3 DNA sequence: TGTGCCAGTAGTATTTCGTTCTGGGGATACAATGAGCAGTTCTTC.

As regards this clone: Different DNA sequences within this sample yield the same CDR3. The CDR3, as DNA: TGCGCCAGCAGTGGACAGACTAGCACAGATACGCAGTATTTT. It yields the protein CASSGQTSTDTQYF. The V and J genes are TRBV5-1 and TRBJ2-3, with TRBD1 as a possible D gene (6 bases). The CDR3 covers 14 residues. The V gene lost 5 bases and the J gene lost 0 bases, with 10 bases spanning the gap. CDR1 and CDR2 (germline): SGHRS, YFSETQ.

The J gene is TRBJ1-5, the V gene TRBV28; weak D call: TRBD1 (6 bases). Trimming took off 6 bases at V and 9 bases at J, with 12 bases between the two ends. The germline CDR1 and CDR2 sequences are MDHEN and SYDVKM. This CDR3 region has 12 residues. The DNA for the CDR3 is TGTGCCAGCAGCCAACAGGGAGCGCCCCAGCATTTT. Its translation is CASSQQGAPQHF.

The rearrangement joins TRBV27 to TRBJ2-7; D ambiguous. CDR1 and CDR2 from the germline V gene are MNHEY and SMNVEV (reference sequence). CDR3 length equals 12 residues. V gave up 7 bases and J gave up 3 bases, with 10 bases separating them. The CDR3 reads CASTTVLYEQYF. CDR3 in DNA: TGTGCCAGCACTACCGTTCTCTACGAGCAGTACTTC.

The chain is built from TRBV29-1 and TRBJ1-1; unclear D gene. CDR1 is SQVTM, CDR2 ANQGSEA, per germline. V was shortened by 5 bases and J by 11 bases, with 21 bases between the two germline ends. This CDR3 contains 13 residues. For the CDR3, the DNA is TGCAGCGTTTGGACGCCCCTGGGTGGGAGTGCTTTCTTT. This translates into CSVWTPLGGSAFF.

A word on this clone: The same CDR3 arises from other DNA sequences in this sample as well. The genes are TRBV5-1 and TRBJ2-3; D remains ambiguous. This CDR3 contains 14 residues. The ends were cut back, 0 bases at V and 1 base at J, with 6 bases in the middle. Germline CDR1 and CDR2: SGHRS and YFSETQ. CDR3 bases: TGCGCCAGCAGCTTGGTGGCTGGCACAGATACGCAGTATTTT. It encodes CASSLVAGTDTQYF.

This clone was recorded once. The chain couples TRBV28 to TRBJ2-1; no definite D call. There are 11 residues in the CDR3. In germline, CDR1 is MDHEN, CDR2 SYDVKM. V lost 7 bases and J lost 8, with 9 bases in between. The CDR3 bases are TGTGCCAGCAATATAGGCGATGAGCAGTTCTTC. Translation: CASNIGDEQFF.

This clone was observed once. The CDR3 DNA is TGCGCCAGCAGCGACGGGGTACAAGAGACCCAGTACTTC. Translating gives CASSDGVQETQYF. The chain couples TRBV5-1 to TRBJ2-5, with D possibly being TRBD2 (5 bases). V was cut by 4 bases and J by 2 bases, with 9 bases left in between. CDR3 length equals 13 residues. The germline V gene encodes CDR1 SGHRS and CDR2 YFSETQ.

The chain carries TRBV2 and TRBJ1-6; no clear D gene. Germline V gene data show CDR1 as SNHLY and CDR2 as FYNNEI. V was trimmed by 5 bases and J by 11 bases, leaving 10 bases between them. The CDR3 totals 12 residues. The DNA of the CDR3 is TGTGCCAGCAGTTTCTTGCCTGCACCCCTCCACTTT. Amino acid sequence: CASSFLPAPLHF.

The genes are TRBV10-3 and TRBJ2-3; 8 bases match TRBD1. V shed 7 bases and J 3 bases; nucleotides not matched to a gene: 9. This CDR3 has 15 amino acids. In germline, CDR1 is ENHRY, CDR2 SYGVKD. The CDR3 DNA is TGTGCCATCAACGAGAGGACAGGGCAGACAGATACGCAGTATTTT. It is translated as CAINERTGQTDTQYF.

Notes on this clone: The sample holds other DNA sequences that translate to the same CDR3. The chain joins TRBV5-6 to TRBJ1-2; TRBD1 agrees at 8 bases. CDR1 is SGHDT, CDR2 YYEEEE, per germline. The J segment lost 4 bases and the V segment lost 4 bases, leaving 6 bases of the junction unmatched. The CDR3 consists of 14 residues. CDR3 loop: CASSPDRGTYGYTF. The DNA of the CDR3 is TGTGCCAGCAGCCCCGACAGGGGCACCTATGGCTACACCTTC.